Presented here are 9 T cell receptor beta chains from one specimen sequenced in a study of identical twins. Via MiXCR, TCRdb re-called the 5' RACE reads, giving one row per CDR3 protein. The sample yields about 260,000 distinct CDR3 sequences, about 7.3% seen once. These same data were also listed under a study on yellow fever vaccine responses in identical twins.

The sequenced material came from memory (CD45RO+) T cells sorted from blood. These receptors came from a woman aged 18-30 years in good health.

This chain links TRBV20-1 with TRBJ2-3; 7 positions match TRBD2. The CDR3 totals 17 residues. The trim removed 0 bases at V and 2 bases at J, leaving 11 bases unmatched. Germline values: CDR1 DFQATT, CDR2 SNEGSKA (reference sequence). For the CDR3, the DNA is TGCAGTGCTAGAGAAGGAGGGAGGGTTGGTAACACAGATACGCAGTATTTT. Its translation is CSAREGGRVGNTDTQYF.

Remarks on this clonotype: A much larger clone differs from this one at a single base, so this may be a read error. CDR3 residues: CASSEAGGNSNSYNEQSF. The CDR3 DNA follows: TGTGCCAGCAGTGAAGCGGGGGGGAATAGCAACTCCTACAATGAGCAGTCCTTC. V gene TRBV2 combines with J gene TRBJ2-1; 7 bases map to TRBD2. Germline-derived CDR1 and CDR2 are SNHLY and FYNNEI. The CDR3 is made up of 18 amino acids. Full variable domain (remainder filled in from reference TRBV2 and TRBJ2-1): EPEVTQTPSHQVTQMGQEVILRCVPISNHLYFYWYRQILGQKVEFLVSFYNNEISEKSEIFDDQFSVERPDGSNFTLKIRSTKLEDSAMYFCASSEAGGNSNSYNEQSFGPGTRLTVL.

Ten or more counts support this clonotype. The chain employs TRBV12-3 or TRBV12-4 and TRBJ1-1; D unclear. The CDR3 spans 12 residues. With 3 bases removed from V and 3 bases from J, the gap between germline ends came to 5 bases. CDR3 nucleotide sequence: TGTGCCAGCAGTTTTGAGTACACTGAAGCTTTCTTT. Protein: CASSFEYTEAFF.

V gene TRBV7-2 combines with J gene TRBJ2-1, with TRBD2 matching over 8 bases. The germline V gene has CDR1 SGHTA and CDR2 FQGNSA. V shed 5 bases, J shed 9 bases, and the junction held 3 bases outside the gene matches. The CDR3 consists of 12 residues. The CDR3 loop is CASSALAGEQFF. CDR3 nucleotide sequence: TGTGCCAGCAGCGCCCTAGCGGGTGAGCAGTTCTTC.

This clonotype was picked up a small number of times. The CDR3 DNA reads as TGTGCCAGCAGCCAAGGATCGTCAGGGGGTATCACCGGGGAGCTGTTTTTT. Amino acids: CASSQGSSGGITGELFF. The V gene is TRBV3-1, the J gene TRBJ2-2; 7 positions agree with TRBD1. The germline CDR1 and CDR2 sequences are LGHDT and YNNKEL (reference sequence). J was trimmed by 4 bases and V by 1 base; bases with no gene match: 9. CDR3 length: 17 amino acids. The full variable domain, completed using reference TRBV3-1 and TRBJ2-2, is DTAVSQTPKYLVTQMGNDKSIKCEQNLGHDTMYWYKQDSKKFLKIMFSYNNKELIINETVPNRFSPKSPDKAHLNLHINSLELGDSAVYFCASSQGSSGGITGELFFGEGSRLTVL.

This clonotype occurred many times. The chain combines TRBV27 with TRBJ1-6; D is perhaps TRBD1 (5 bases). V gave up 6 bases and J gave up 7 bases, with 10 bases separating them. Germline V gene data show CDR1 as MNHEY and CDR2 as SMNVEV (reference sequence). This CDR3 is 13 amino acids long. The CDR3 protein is CASRGGDNSPLHF. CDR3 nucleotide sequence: TGTGCCAGCAGGGGGGGAGACAATTCACCCCTCCACTTT.

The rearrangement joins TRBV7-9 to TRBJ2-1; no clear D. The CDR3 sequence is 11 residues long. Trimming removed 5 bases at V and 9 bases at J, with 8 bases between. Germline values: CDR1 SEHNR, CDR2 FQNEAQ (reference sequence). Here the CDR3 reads CASSPSIEQFF. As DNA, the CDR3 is TGTGCCAGCAGCCCTTCGATTGAGCAGTTCTTC.

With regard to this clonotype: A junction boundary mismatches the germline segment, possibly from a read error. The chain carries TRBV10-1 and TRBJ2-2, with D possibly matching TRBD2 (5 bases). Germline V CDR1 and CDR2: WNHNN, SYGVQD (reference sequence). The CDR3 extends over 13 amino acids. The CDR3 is CASSEREPGELCF. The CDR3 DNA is TGCGCCAGCAGTGAGAGGGAGCCCGGGGAGCTGTGTTTT.

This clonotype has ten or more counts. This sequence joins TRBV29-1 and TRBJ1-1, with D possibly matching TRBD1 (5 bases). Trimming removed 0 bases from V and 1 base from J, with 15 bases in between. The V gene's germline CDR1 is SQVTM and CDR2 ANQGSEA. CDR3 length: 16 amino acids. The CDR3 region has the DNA TGCAGCGTTGAAGAGAGAAGAAAGGGGAGGAACACTGAAGCTTTCTTT. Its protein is CSVEERRKGRNTEAFF.